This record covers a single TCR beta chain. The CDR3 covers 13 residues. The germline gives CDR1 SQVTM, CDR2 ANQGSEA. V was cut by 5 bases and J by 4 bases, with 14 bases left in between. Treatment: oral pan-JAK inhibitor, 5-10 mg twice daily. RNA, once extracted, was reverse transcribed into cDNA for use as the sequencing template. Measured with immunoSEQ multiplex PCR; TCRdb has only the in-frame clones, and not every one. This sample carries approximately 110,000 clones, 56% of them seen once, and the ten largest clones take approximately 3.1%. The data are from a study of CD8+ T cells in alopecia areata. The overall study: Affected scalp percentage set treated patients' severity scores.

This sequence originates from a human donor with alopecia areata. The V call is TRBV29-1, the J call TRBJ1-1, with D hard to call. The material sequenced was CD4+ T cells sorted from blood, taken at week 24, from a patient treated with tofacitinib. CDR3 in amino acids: CSVIRLEGTEAFF. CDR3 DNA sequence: TGCAGCGTTATACGTCTTGAGGGCACTGAAGCTTTCTTT.